Listed here are 8 T cell receptor beta chains from one sample, sequenced in a study of tumor T cells in aggressive B-cell lymphoma. Measured with immunoSEQ multiplex PCR; TCRdb has only the in-frame clones, and not every one. The repertoire holds fewer than 4,500 clones, with 91% as singletons. The sequenced material came from tumor tissue. All receptors come from an adult with diffuse large B cell lymphoma.

This clone appeared once. This chain links TRBV12-5 with TRBJ2-3; the D gene is possibly TRBD2 (6 bases). The CDR3 length is 15 residues. Germline CDR1 and CDR2: LGHNT and FRNRAP. V lost 5 bases and J lost 2, with 14 bases in between. CDR3 residues: CASGRIADLTDTQYF. The CDR3 region has the DNA TGTGCTAGTGGTAGAATAGCGGACCTCACAGATACGCAGTATTTT.

The chain carries TRBV11-2 and TRBJ2-7; TRBD1 might be the D (5 bases). This CDR3 is 12 amino acids long. V dropped 1 base and J dropped 6 bases, with 7 bases sitting between them. Germline V gene lookup returns CDR1 SGHAT and CDR2 FQNNGV. CDR3 coding DNA: TGTGCCAGCAGCTTAGGAAGGGGCGAGCAGTACTTC. Protein sequence: CASSLGRGEQYF.

The chain couples TRBV28 to TRBJ2-5; 12 bases agree with TRBD2. CDR1 MDHEN and CDR2 SYDVKM come from the germline V gene. Trimming at V came to 5 bases and at J to 7 bases, leaving 5 bases not matched to a gene. This CDR3 has 14 residues. Here the CDR3 DNA reads TGTGCCAGCAGTGACAGACTAGCGGGAGCGACCCAGTACTTC. This sequence encodes CASSDRLAGATQYF.

The chain links TRBV4-3 to TRBJ1-2, with a possible D match to TRBD1 (5 bases). The V end lost 0 bases, the J end lost 5 bases, and 13 bases lay between the germline ends. There are 15 residues in the CDR3. From germline, CDR1 is LGHNA and CDR2 YSLEER. The CDR3 DNA sequence: TGCGCCAGCAGCCAAGATCTTGGGCAGGGTTATGGCTACACCTTC. Amino acids: CASSQDLGQGYGYTF.

The CDR3 DNA is TGTGCCAGCAGTGATCAGGGACTTCCCAGGGGCTACACCTTC. Its translation is CASSDQGLPRGYTF. This chain connects TRBV6-1 to TRBJ1-2, with TRBD1 as a possible D gene (5 bases). Germline V CDR1 and CDR2: MNHNS, SASEGT. V was pared by 3 bases and J by 8 bases, with 16 bases between. This CDR3 has 14 amino acids.

This chain uses TRBV23-1 with TRBJ1-1; D is unclear. TRBV23-1 is annotated as an ORF whose role is uncertain. CDR3 length: 15 amino acids. V gave up 4 bases and J gave up 7 bases, with 19 bases separating them. The CDR3 spells CASSLAGTLPFEAFF. The CDR3 coding sequence is TGCGCCAGCAGTCTCGCAGGTACCCTCCCGTTTGAAGCTTTCTTT.

The chain joins TRBV27 to TRBJ1-1, with no clear D. CDR3 length: 13 residues. Germline-derived CDR1 and CDR2 are MNHEY and SMNVEV (reference sequence). Trimming removed 5 bases at V and 1 base at J, with 8 bases between. DNA of the CDR3: TGTGCCAGCAGTACCACAGAGAACACTGAAGCTTTCTTT. It encodes CASSTTENTEAFF.

This chain uses TRBV7-9 with TRBJ2-7; 7 nucleotides align to TRBD2. J gave up 6 bases and V 5 bases, and 1 base lay outside the gene matches. The CDR3 loop spans 11 amino acids. Per the germline V gene, CDR1 is SEHNR and CDR2 is FQNEAQ (reference sequence). In DNA form, the CDR3 reads TGTGCCAGCAGCCCGGGGGGCGAGCAGTACTTC. As protein: CASSPGGEQYF.